The rows below give T cell receptor beta chains drawn from one sample of a study of blood T cell repertoires in COVID-19. Sequencing used immunoSEQ multiplex PCR; TCRdb keeps in-frame clones, though not all of them. Of approximately 170,000 clones in the sample, roughly four fifths were seen once. The sequencing input was peripheral blood. These receptors were collected from a human donor in a cohort sampled during active COVID-19. Each CDR3 is given without its conserved first and last residue. The order of the fields is clone size, CDR3 length, V gene, J gene, CDR3 protein. Clone sizes are given selectively: once, few, many, or a class where the clone is expanded.

size: -; length: 15; V: TRBV3-1/TRBV3-2; J: TRBJ2-7; CDR3: ASSQDLVEISSYEQY
size: few; length: 11; V: TRBV28; J: TRBJ1-2; CDR3: ASRADSSYGYT
size: -; length: 16; V: TRBV2; J: TRBJ2-1; CDR3: ASSAGTGGPSSYNEQF
size: few; length: 13; V: TRBV5-4; J: TRBJ2-7; CDR3: ASSFRSGGIYEQY
size: -; length: 11; V: TRBV29-1; J: TRBJ2-7; CDR3: SVVGQGFYEQY
size: -; length: 12; V: TRBV10-3; J: TRBJ2-2; CDR3: AISERVDTGELF
size: -; length: 13; V: TRBV10-3; J: TRBJ2-2; CDR3: AISDSPQGTGELF
size: -; length: 13; V: TRBV5-6; J: TRBJ2-1; CDR3: ASSPPGTGVYEQF
size: -; length: 13; V: TRBV7-9; J: TRBJ1-1; CDR3: ASSLGRDMNTEAF
size: -; length: 13; V: TRBV2; J: TRBJ2-3; CDR3: ASRRGSPSTDTQY
size: few; length: 10; V: TRBV19; J: TRBJ2-7; CDR3: ASSMTSAEQY
size: few; length: 9; V: TRBV12-3/TRBV12-4; J: TRBJ2-5; CDR3: ASTPGETQY
size: -; length: 11; V: TRBV28; J: TRBJ2-7; CDR3: ASQTGVRYEQY
size: -; length: 13; V: TRBV7-2; J: TRBJ1-4; CDR3: ASSLAPGRHEKLF
size: few; length: 13; V: TRBV3-1/TRBV3-2; J: TRBJ2-3; CDR3: ASSQAGDNTDTQY
size: -; length: 13; V: TRBV28; J: TRBJ1-5; CDR3: ASTPGTGVNQPQH
size: once; length: 8; V: TRBV2; J: TRBJ2-1; CDR3: ASRGGQPF
size: once; length: 14; V: TRBV2; J: TRBJ1-4; CDR3: ASIFPGHSLGEKLF
size: -; length: 9; V: TRBV29-1; J: TRBJ2-1; CDR3: SVVEAKEQF
size: once; length: 11; V: TRBV7-2; J: TRBJ1-2; CDR3: ASSSTGNYGYT
size: -; length: 10; V: TRBV7-8; J: TRBJ2-1; CDR3: ASSPTSDEQF
size: -; length: 11; V: TRBV6-2/TRBV6-3; J: TRBJ2-7; CDR3: ASSYDNSYEQY
size: once; length: 14; V: TRBV27; J: TRBJ2-3; CDR3: ASTPLAGVVSDTQY
size: -; length: 12; V: TRBV7-9; J: TRBJ1-2; CDR3: ASSSSGGGYGYT
size: -; length: 15; V: TRBV14; J: TRBJ2-1; CDR3: ASSQPSGWVAYNEQF
size: -; length: 15; V: TRBV28; J: TRBJ1-5; CDR3: ASRLAGGDLSSQPQH
size: -; length: 12; V: TRBV18; J: TRBJ2-1; CDR3: ASSPPGNSNEQF
size: -; length: 15; V: TRBV6-1; J: TRBJ2-2; CDR3: ASSARLAAANTGELF
size: -; length: 13; V: TRBV6-5; J: TRBJ2-7; CDR3: ASSSPTGGAYEQY
size: -; length: 10; V: TRBV2; J: TRBJ2-4; CDR3: ASSEAGWEGS
size: once; length: 10; V: TRBV9; J: TRBJ2-7; CDR3: ASSPMADEQY
size: once; length: 16; V: TRBV4-1; J: TRBJ1-6; CDR3: ASSQEGYRVGMNSPLH
size: -; length: 14; V: TRBV9; J: TRBJ2-1; CDR3: ASSVVGGSSYDEQF
size: -; length: 10; V: TRBV2; J: TRBJ2-1; CDR3: ASSPDSSEQF
size: few; length: 14; V: TRBV18; J: TRBJ1-2; CDR3: ASSPPGQGFFYGYT